The 15 T cell receptor beta chains below come from one sample, sequenced in a study of blood T cell repertoires in COVID-19. The assay was immunoSEQ multiplex PCR, and TCRdb's table has in-frame clones only and misses some. In the table there are about 24,000 clones, roughly 91% of which are singletons. Sequencing used peripheral blood. These TCRs come from an older man with COVID-19, enrolled during active disease.

The chain links TRBV7-2 to TRBJ2-6; D is possibly TRBD1 (6 bases). Germline-derived CDR1 and CDR2 are SGHTA and FQGNSA. The CDR3 runs 16 residues. The germline V and J ends were trimmed by 2 bases and 1 base, with 9 bases remaining between them. CDR3: CASSLRTGSGANVLTF. In DNA, the CDR3 is TGTGCCAGCAGCTTACGCACAGGGTCTGGGGCCAACGTCCTGACTTTC.

The chain couples TRBV7-8 to TRBJ1-2; the match to TRBD1 covers 7 bases. V was clipped by 5 bases and J by 0 bases; unmatched bases: 9. Per germline, CDR1 SGHVS and CDR2 FQNEAQ. The length of the CDR3 is 16 residues. This CDR3 reads CASSTHGQETNYGYTF. CDR3 nucleotides: TGTGCCAGCAGCACCCACGGACAGGAGACTAACTATGGCTACACCTTC.

This clone was seen only once. CDR3 DNA: TGTGCCAGCAGCCCCCCTGGGGGCTGGGAGCAGTACTTC. Amino acids: CASSPPGGWEQYF. The rearrangement links TRBV7-8 to TRBJ2-7, with D perhaps TRBD1 (6 bases). CDR1 is SGHVS and CDR2 is FQNEAQ in the germline V gene. This CDR3 region has 13 residues. Between the trimmed V and J ends, which lost 5 bases and 7 bases, there was a span of 15 bases.

The V call is TRBV5-6, the J call TRBJ2-4; TRBD2 matches 7 bases. J was trimmed by 0 bases and V by 6 bases; bases with no gene match: 6. The germline V gene encodes CDR1 SGHDT and CDR2 YYEEEE. The CDR3 has 15 residues. CDR3 sequence reads: CASNNAGEAKNIQYF. As DNA, the CDR3 is TGTGCCAGCAACAACGCGGGAGAAGCCAAAAACATTCAGTACTTC.

The rearrangement uses TRBV9 and TRBJ2-6, with TRBD2 matching 12 bases. This CDR3 has 19 amino acids. Germline V gives CDR1 SGDLS, CDR2 YYNGEE. J was trimmed by 0 bases and V by 4 bases; bases with no gene match: 8. CDR3 in amino acids: CASSLRLAGDFSGANVLTF. Written as DNA, the CDR3 is TGTGCCAGCAGCTTAAGACTAGCGGGAGACTTCTCTGGGGCCAACGTCCTGACTTTC.

The chain uses TRBV30 and TRBJ2-7; D is possibly TRBD2 (5 bases). Germline CDR1 GTSNPN, CDR2 SVGIG (reference sequence). The CDR3 covers 13 residues. The germline V and J ends were trimmed by 4 bases and 4 bases, with 14 bases remaining between them. The CDR3 loop is CAWTSPQEYEQYF. CDR3 coding DNA: TGTGCCTGGACTAGCCCGCAGGAGTACGAGCAGTACTTC.

The rearrangement links TRBV6-5 to TRBJ1-2, with TRBD1 as a possible D gene (5 bases). The V gene lost 5 bases and the J gene lost 0 bases, with 10 bases spanning the gap. Germline lookup yields CDR1 MNHEY and CDR2 SVGAGI. The CDR3 sequence is 14 residues long. CDR3 nucleotide sequence: TGTGCCAGCAGTCCAACGACAGCTAACTATGGCTACACCTTC. It translates to CASSPTTANYGYTF.

This chain joins TRBV15 and TRBJ2-2, with TRBD2 matching 7 bases. CDR3 size: 17 residues. Germline V gene data show CDR1 as LNHNV and CDR2 as YYDKDF (reference sequence). Trimming removed 0 bases from V and 6 bases from J; junction bases left unmatched: 10. CDR3 region: CATSRDGWDYSSGELFF. CDR3 in DNA: TGTGCCACCAGCAGAGATGGGTGGGACTACTCTTCCGGGGAGCTGTTTTTT. The entire variable domain, with the rest obtained from reference TRBV15 and TRBJ2-2, is as follows: DAMVIQNPRYQVTQFGKPVTLSCSQTLNHNVMYWYQQKSSQAPKLLFHYYDKDFNNEADTPDNFQSRRPNTSFCFLDIRSPGLGDTAMYLCATSRDGWDYSSGELFFGEGSRLTVL.

This clone occurred once. The chain links TRBV12-3 or TRBV12-4 to TRBJ2-5; D is unresolved. The length of the CDR3 is 13 residues. V shed 6 bases and J shed 2 bases, with 10 bases lying between them. Written as DNA, the CDR3 is TGTGCCAGCAGCCGTACTTTTCAAGAGACCCAGTACTTC. Amino acid sequence: CASSRTFQETQYF.

This chain joins TRBV7-6 and TRBJ1-4, with 7 positions matching TRBD1. V gave up 1 base and J gave up 3 bases; unmatched junction bases: 2. Germline CDR1 SGHVS, CDR2 FNYEAQ. The length of the CDR3 is 15 residues. The CDR3 DNA reads TGTGCCAGCAGCTTAGGAGGGGGCCCTAATGAAAAACTGTTTTTT. Protein sequence: CASSLGGGPNEKLFF.

This chain connects TRBV6-5 to TRBJ1-1; 8 bases match TRBD1. The J segment lost 8 bases and the V segment lost 6 bases, leaving 5 bases of the junction unmatched. Germline CDR1 MNHEY, CDR2 SVGAGI. This CDR3 comprises 12 residues. Written as DNA, the CDR3 is TGTGCCAGCAGGCCGGGACAGGCCGAAGCTTTCTTT. It translates to CASRPGQAEAFF.

This chain connects TRBV10-3 to TRBJ1-5, with a weak D call TRBD1 (5 bases). Germline lookup yields CDR1 ENHRY and CDR2 SYGVKD. V dropped 2 bases and J dropped 2 bases, with 13 bases sitting between them. This CDR3 has 16 residues. In DNA, the CDR3 is TGTGCCATCAGTGAGAGACAGCCATTGGGCAATCAGCCCCAGCATTTT. It translates to CAISERQPLGNQPQHF.

The gene calls are TRBV7-2 and TRBJ2-1; 8 bases match TRBD2. The CDR3 has 16 amino acids. The germline CDR1 and CDR2 sequences are SGHTA and FQGNSA. J lost 2 bases, V lost 1 base, and 4 bases had no gene match. The CDR3 is CASSLVAGGPYNEQFF. CDR3 DNA sequence: TGTGCCAGCAGCTTAGTGGCGGGAGGTCCCTACAATGAGCAGTTCTTC. Full variable domain (missing parts from reference TRBV7-2 and TRBJ2-1): GAGVSQSPSNKVTEKGKDVELRCDPISGHTALYWYRQSLGQGLEFLIYFQGNSAPDKSGLPSDRFSAERTGGSVSTLTIQRTQQEDSAVYLCASSLVAGGPYNEQFFGPGTRLTVL.

This chain joins TRBV7-2 and TRBJ2-1; TRBD1 aligns across 7 bases. The CDR3 runs to 14 residues. Trimming took 5 bases from V and 7 from J; bases not matched to a gene: 8. The germline V gene has CDR1 SGHTA and CDR2 FQGNSA. DNA of the CDR3: TGTGCCAGCAGCCCTACCCGGGACAGAAATGAGCAGTTCTTC. Its protein is CASSPTRDRNEQFF.

J is TRBJ2-7 and V is TRBV3-1 (or the pseudogene TRBV3-2), with D tentatively TRBD1 (6 bases). Germline-derived CDR1 and CDR2 are LGHDT and YNNKEL (reference sequence). The CDR3 is made up of 17 amino acids. Trimming shortened V by 0 bases and J by 3 bases, and 18 bases separated the two germline ends. CDR3 nucleotides: TGTGCCAGCAGCCAAGAAAGGACAGCTAGGCTATTCTACGAGCAGTACTTC. It is translated as CASSQERTARLFYEQYF.